This T cell receptor (beta chain) comes out of a study of T cell repertoires in cytomegalovirus infection (dated by TCRdb to between 2019 and 2020). In the study overall: Recently identified HLA-C-restricted CMV epitopes, whose presentation resists viral immunomodulation, were targeted by peptide stimulations together with well-studied HLA-B-restricted epitopes. The HLA type of each donor mattered for the analysis, because public TCR beta signatures pointed to carriage of CMV infection along with the matching HLA type. Broad study findings and their caveats: The ex vivo response was dominated by HLA-C-restricted CMV-specific TCR beta clonotypes, and the single most frequent clonotype in two of eight donors was supplied by these HLA-C-restricted clonotypes. Carriers of CMV infection plus the relevant HLA type were discriminated by the cumulative frequency of public TCR beta family members in the study cohort and in an independent roughly 400-donor cohort.

The CDR3 has 12 amino acids, counting the end cysteine and phenylalanine. The kept DNA is CDR3 alone, 36 bases in frame from the first base. The junction carries 1 base between V and J, which are trimmed by 1 base and 3 bases respectively. CDR1 and CDR2 are drawn from the germline V gene: SGHTA, FQGNSA. This clonotype is considered medium-sized (0.01 to 0.1%). Its recognized antigen is unknown. No base-level quality is on record; no much larger clone is a single base apart. The treatment or condition label, read with the paper, signifies: in vitro stimulation with specific CMV peptide epitopes to enrich CMV-specific T cells. Sequencing used an Illumina HiSeq 1500. TCRdb ran its own pipeline on the public reads, namely fastp trimming at Q25 and MiXCR clone calling, and kept in-frame beta chains. Each record represents a unique CDR3 protein, reported with the most common genes and DNA among its rows. Counted in this sample were 45,000 to 60,000 distinct CDR3 sequences; roughly 20% of them appeared once. The ten largest clones capture about 68% of the sample.

The material sequenced was CD8+ T cells from cultured PBMCs, taken from culture after CMV antigen stimulation. The sequence links TRBV7-2 to TRBJ2-1, with no D gene named confidently. The receptor was derived from a human donor in good health (CMV status not recorded). Some clones in this sample may be carry-over from other donors' samples. CDR3 sequence: CASSLGYNEQFF. In nucleotides, the sequence is TGTGCCAGCAGCTTAGGCTACAATGAGCAGTTCTTC.